Below are 4 T cell receptor beta chains sequenced from a single sample in a study of beta chain features in type 1 diabetes (dated by TCRdb to the late 2010s). The library relied on the immunoSEQ multiplex PCR assay. All of the isolated RNA was reverse transcribed with the High Capacity cDNA Reverse Transcription Kit, so expressed TCRB transcripts were sequenced. TCRdb re-hosts the immuneACCESS table, in-frame sequences only. Its copies lack some clones; in the studies checked, an unresolved V gene accounts for under half of them, and the cause for the rest is not known. The sample contains approximately 40,000 clones, roughly 50% of them found a single time. The ten biggest clones cover about 0.25% of the sample. Sequenced input: stem cell memory CD4+ T cells from blood. The sample's cell subset or site label, decoded: stem cell-like memory CD4+ T cells. The receptors were gathered from a woman aged 25 to 45 in good health.

This chain connects TRBV4-3 to TRBJ1-5; weak D call: TRBD1 (5 bases). Per germline, CDR1 LGHNA and CDR2 YSLEER. Between the trimmed V and J ends, which lost 2 bases and 3 bases, there was a span of 14 bases. CDR3 length: 16 residues. CDR3 sequence: CASSQSPAGFNQPQHF. The DNA of the CDR3 is TGCGCCAGCAGCCAATCGCCGGCAGGGTTCAATCAGCCCCAGCATTTT.

The chain carries TRBV9 and TRBJ2-3, with TRBD2 as a possible D gene (5 bases). V was shortened by 0 bases and J by 1 base, with 12 bases between the two germline ends. The CDR3 is 16 amino acids. Per the germline V gene, CDR1 is SGDLS and CDR2 is YYNGEE. Here the CDR3 reads CASSVAVGIRTDTQYF. The CDR3 region has the DNA TGTGCCAGCAGCGTAGCCGTCGGGATCCGCACAGATACGCAGTATTTT.

Only a few counts were recorded for this clone. The chain has TRBV11-2 and TRBJ2-7; D is perhaps TRBD1 (6 bases). Trimming pared 2 bases from V and 2 bases from J, leaving 10 bases between. The CDR3 extends over 14 amino acids. From germline, CDR1 is SGHAT and CDR2 FQNNGV. The CDR3 reads CASSLWDKTYEQYF. In nucleotides, the CDR3 is TGTGCCAGCAGCTTATGGGACAAAACCTACGAGCAGTACTTC.

The J gene is TRBJ2-2, the V gene TRBV19, with 10 positions matching TRBD1. J lost 0 bases, V lost 6 bases, and 4 bases had no gene match. The CDR3 consists of 16 residues. From germline, CDR1 is LNHDA and CDR2 SQIVND (reference sequence). DNA for the CDR3: TGTGCCAGTAGCCGGACAGGGGGTTCGAACACCGGGGAGCTGTTTTTT. Translation gives CASSRTGGSNTGELFF.